The entry below gives a single TCR beta chain sequence along with its context. CDR3 size: 17 residues. The V gene lost 2 bases and the J gene lost 2 bases, with 19 bases spanning the gap. From germline, CDR1 is SGDLS and CDR2 YYNGEE. While infection was still active, Seattle patients were enrolled and then followed longitudinally. The source of the sample is a study of blood T cell repertoires in COVID-19. Study-wide background: Samples taken during acute and convalescent COVID-19 were collected in the United States, Italy and Spain.

Per the authors' pipeline: Amplification with reference gene primers provided the estimates of nucleated cell counts. Sequenced by immunoSEQ multiplex PCR; TCRdb stores in-frame clones only, minus some. V, J and clone size are those of that table, while D and trimming were read from the DNA. This repertoire shows about 36,000 clones, less than 90% found once; its top ten account for more than 1.5%. The source material was peripheral blood. The V gene is TRBV9, the J gene TRBJ2-5; tentative D call: TRBD1 (6 bases). This clonotype was obtained from a man aged 60 to 75 with COVID-19, enrolled during active disease. This CDR3 is CASSVAGALRGQETQYF. The CDR3 DNA reads as TGTGCCAGCAGCGTCGCAGGGGCGCTTAGGGGGCAAGAGACCCAGTACTTC.